These 8 T cell receptor beta chains were all obtained from the same sample, sequenced in a study of blood T cell repertoires in COVID-19. Here immunoSEQ multiplex PCR was the method, and the copy in TCRdb shows in-frame clones only, minus some. The data contain approximately 230,000 clones, less than 90% of them singletons. The specimen sequenced was peripheral blood. These receptors originate from a man younger than 45 with active or convalescent COVID-19.

The chain carries TRBV27 and TRBJ2-3; 7 bases align to TRBD2. This CDR3 is built from 16 residues. The trim removed 5 bases at V and 2 bases at J, leaving 10 bases unmatched. In germline, CDR1 is MNHEY, CDR2 SMNVEV (reference sequence). The CDR3 DNA is TGTGCCAGCAGTCAGCGGGATCAGGCCCCCACAGATACGCAGTATTTT. Translating gives CASSQRDQAPTDTQYF.

The chain recombines TRBV7-3 with TRBJ2-1, with unresolved D. V was trimmed by 2 bases and J by 0 bases, leaving 11 bases between them. The CDR3 length is 16 residues. Germline V gives CDR1 SGHTA, CDR2 FQGTGA. The CDR3, as DNA: TGTGCCAGCAGCTTATCCCCCACGAGCTCCTACAATGAGCAGTTCTTC. Protein sequence: CASSLSPTSSYNEQFF.

This rearrangement joins TRBV4-3 to TRBJ2-1; D unresolved. V was pared by 3 bases and J by 8 bases, with 8 bases between. The CDR3 has 12 residues. Per germline, CDR1 LGHNA and CDR2 YSLEER. The CDR3 protein is CASSHDSYEQFF. The CDR3 DNA reads as TGCGCCAGCAGCCATGATAGTTATGAGCAGTTCTTC.

The CDR3 DNA sequence: TGTGCCAGCAACCAGGGGCCCGAGAATGAAAAACTGTTTTTT. Protein sequence: CASNQGPENEKLFF. The chain combines TRBV7-2 with TRBJ1-4; TRBD1 might be the D (6 bases). Germline assignment: CDR1 SGHTA and CDR2 FQGNSA. The CDR3 contains 14 residues. With 7 bases removed from V and 5 bases from J, the gap between germline ends came to 14 bases.

This chain links TRBV19 with TRBJ2-2, with 11 positions matching TRBD2. With V trimmed by 5 bases and J by 4 bases, 6 bases remained unmatched. The CDR3 runs 16 residues. Germline CDR1 and CDR2: LNHDA and SQIVND (reference sequence). In nucleotides, the CDR3 is TGTGCCAGTAGTTCGCGACTAGCGGGAATCACCGGGGAGCTGTTTTTT. This gives the protein CASSSRLAGITGELFF. Full variable domain (remainder filled in from reference TRBV19 and TRBJ2-2): DGGITQSPKYLFRKEGQNVTLSCEQNLNHDAMYWYRQDPGQGLRLIYYSQIVNDFQKGDIAEGYSVSREKKESFPLTVTSAQKNPTAFYLCASSSRLAGITGELFFGEGSRLTVL.

The chain carries TRBV5-6 and TRBJ1-2, with 12 positions matching TRBD1. The CDR3 contains 16 residues. The germline V gene has CDR1 SGHDT and CDR2 YYEEEE. J lost 5 bases, V lost 4 bases, and 9 bases had no gene match. The CDR3 nucleotides are TGTGCCAGCAGCCTGGGACAGGGGGCTGGATATTATGGCTACACCTTC. Its translation: CASSLGQGAGYYGYTF.

The J gene is TRBJ1-3, the V gene TRBV5-6, with D tentatively TRBD1 (5 bases). The V and J ends lost 0 bases and 1 base respectively, with 5 bases between them. This CDR3 comprises 14 residues. The germline gives CDR1 SGHDT, CDR2 YYEEEE. The CDR3 sequence: CASSLDRSGNTIYF. As DNA, the CDR3 is TGTGCCAGCAGCTTGGACAGGTCTGGAAACACCATATATTTT.

This chain connects TRBV28 to TRBJ1-1; 8 bases map to TRBD1. The CDR3 totals 19 residues. CDR1 is MDHEN, CDR2 SYDVKM, per germline. With 6 bases clipped from V and 2 bases from J, the junction kept 20 bases outside the gene matches. CDR3 sequence reads: CASSSKRQGALSVNTEAFF. CDR3 DNA: TGTGCCAGCAGCTCGAAGCGGCAGGGGGCTTTAAGCGTCAACACTGAAGCTTTCTTT.